This TCR beta chain was found in a study of technical replicates of blood from a handful of donors. Trimming pared 3 bases from V and 0 bases from J, leaving 11 bases between. CDR1 ENHRY and CDR2 SYGVKD come from the germline V gene. This CDR3 region has 15 residues. The table came from immunoSEQ multiplex PCR; TCRdb's copy has only in-frame clones and leaves some out. The data contain about 84,000 clones, about 98% of them singletons. The rearrangement joins TRBV10-3 to TRBJ1-1; D might be TRBD1 (5 bases). The TCR comes from a human donor in good health. What was sequenced was T cells isolated from PBMCs. The CDR3 reads CAISEGAYLNTEAFF. The CDR3 coding sequence is TGTGCCATCAGTGAAGGGGCGTACTTGAACACTGAAGCTTTCTTT.